This T cell receptor (beta chain) was captured in a study of shared clonotypes between healthy human individuals. Study at large: Donors were a couple of women and a few men aged 18 to 49.

Selected positively for CCR7 and CD45RO-negative, naive CD8 cells excluded terminally differentiated effector memory CD45RA+ cells. This table comes from immunoSEQ multiplex PCR, and its TCRdb copy is limited to in-frame clones, with some not included. The table lists hundreds of thousands of clones, about 92% of them singletons. This receptor was identified in a man aged 25 to 40 in good health. Sequenced: naive CD8+ T cells sorted from blood.

The CDR3 reads CASSFAIHASGSYTQYF. CDR3 in DNA: TGTGCCAGCAGCTTTGCGATCCACGCTAGCGGGTCGTATACGCAGTATTTT. V and J are TRBV12-1 and TRBJ2-3; the D segment call TRBD2 is taken from the table without a DNA check. TRBV12-1 is labeled a pseudogene. CDR3 length equals 17 residues.